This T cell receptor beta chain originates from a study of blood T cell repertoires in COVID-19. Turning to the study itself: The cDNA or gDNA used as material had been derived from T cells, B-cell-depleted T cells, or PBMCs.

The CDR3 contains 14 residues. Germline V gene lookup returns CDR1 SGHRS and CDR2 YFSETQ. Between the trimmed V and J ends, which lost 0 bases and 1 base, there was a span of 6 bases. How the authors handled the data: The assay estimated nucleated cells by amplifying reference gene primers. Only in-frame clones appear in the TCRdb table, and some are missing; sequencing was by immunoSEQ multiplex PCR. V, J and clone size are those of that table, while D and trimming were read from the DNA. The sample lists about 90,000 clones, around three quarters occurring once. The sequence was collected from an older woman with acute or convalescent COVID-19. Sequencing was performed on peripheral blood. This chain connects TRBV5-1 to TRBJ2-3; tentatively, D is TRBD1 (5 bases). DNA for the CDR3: TGCGCCAGCAGCTTGGAAGGGGGCACAGATACGCAGTATTTT. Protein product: CASSLEGGTDTQYF. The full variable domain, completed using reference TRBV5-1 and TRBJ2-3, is KAGVTQTPRYLIKTRGQQVTLSCSPISGHRSVSWYQQTPGQGLQFLFEYFSETQRNKGNFPGRFSGRQFSNSRSEMNVSTLELGDSALYLCASSLEGGTDTQYFGPGTRLTVL.